The sample holds many counts of the clone carrying this T cell receptor beta chain. This sample is drawn from a study of T cells in Graves' hyperthyroidism and ophthalmopathy. Amplification yielded TCR beta CDR3 regions, with RNA transcripts as the source. TCR CDR3 regions were first amplified by RT-PCR with HTBI primers. Each CDR3 protein is one row after TCRdb ran MiXCR on the multiplex PCR reads. The sample lists approximately 320,000 distinct CDR3 sequences; over 15% were seen once. V trimming: 5 bases; J trimming: 4 bases; junction bases outside the gene matches: 4. CDR3 size: 13 residues. Hyperthyroidism in the patients, aged 18 to 65, was newly diagnosed and under 2 months in duration. In making diagnoses, clinical symptoms, serum thyroxine and TRAb, thyroid ultrasound and orbital computed tomography were all used.

The sequence was collected from a man aged 25 to 40 with Graves' hyperthyroidism. This sequence joins TRBV12-3 or TRBV12-4 and TRBJ1-1, with 7 bases matching TRBD1. Source material: blood. The chain's CDR3 is CASSIGTVTEAFF. The CDR3, as DNA: TGTGCCAGCAGTATCGGGACAGTCACTGAAGCTTTCTTT.